These T cell receptor beta chains were read from a single sample in a study of regulatory T cells in long-lasting Graves disease. TCRdb itself ran the multiplex PCR reads through MiXCR, one entry per CDR3 protein. The data contain a few hundred thousand distinct CDR3 sequences, approximately 21% of them singletons. Sequencing used peripheral blood mononuclear cells (PBMCs), obtained when the disease was refractory, from a patient treated with antithyroid drugs. These TCRs come from a female donor with Graves disease. Both conserved end residues are part of each CDR3. Each record gives: J gene, clone size, V gene, D gene, CDR3 DNA, CDR3 protein. The D gene is left open where the match is weak. Size is omitted from some rows. Given values are once, few, many or a class for expanded clones.

J gene: TRBJ1-4; clone size: -; V gene: TRBV7-9; D gene: TRBD1; CDR3 DNA: TGTGCCAGCAGCTTACTGGACAGGGGCGCAACTAATGAAAAACTGTTTTTT; CDR3 protein: CASSLLDRGATNEKLFF
J gene: TRBJ1-1; clone size: few; V gene: TRBV19; D gene: -; CDR3 DNA: TGTGCCAGTAGTATAGATAAGACGAGTACTGAAGCTTTCTTT; CDR3 protein: CASSIDKTSTEAFF
J gene: TRBJ2-6; clone size: few; V gene: TRBV12-3/TRBV12-4; D gene: -; CDR3 DNA: TGTGCCAGCAGCCCTCCCACAGCAGCTGGGGCCAACGTCCTGACTTTC; CDR3 protein: CASSPPTAAGANVLTF
J gene: TRBJ1-5; clone size: many; V gene: TRBV20-1; D gene: -; CDR3 DNA: TGCAGTGCGGAAATGGACAGTAATCAGCCCCAGCATTTT; CDR3 protein: CSAEMDSNQPQHF
J gene: TRBJ1-2; clone size: many; V gene: TRBV19; D gene: TRBD1; CDR3 DNA: TGTGCCAGTAGTATTGAGACGGGACAGGGGCTTAATTATGGCTACACCTTC; CDR3 protein: CASSIETGQGLNYGYTF
J gene: TRBJ1-2; clone size: many; V gene: TRBV5-8; D gene: TRBD1; CDR3 DNA: TGTGCCAGCAGCCCGGACAGGAACACCTATGGCTACACCTTC; CDR3 protein: CASSPDRNTYGYTF
J gene: TRBJ2-7; clone size: few; V gene: TRBV25-1; D gene: -; CDR3 DNA: TGTGCCAGCAGTGGCCCCGGACCCGACGGGCGGTACTTC; CDR3 protein: CASSGPGPDGRYF
J gene: TRBJ2-5; clone size: many; V gene: TRBV20-1; D gene: TRBD2; CDR3 DNA: TGCAGTACGAAGCGGGAGGCCGGAGAGACCCAGTACTTC; CDR3 protein: CSTKREAGETQYF
J gene: TRBJ2-5; clone size: -; V gene: TRBV5-4; D gene: -; CDR3 DNA: TGTGCCAGCAGCGGAGGTCAGGGGGGTTATGAGGGGGAGACCCAGTACTTC; CDR3 protein: CASSGGQGGYEGETQYF
J gene: TRBJ1-5; clone size: -; V gene: TRBV19; D gene: -; CDR3 DNA: TGTGCCAGTCGAGGTTTGGAAGGACAGCCCCAGCATTTT; CDR3 protein: CASRGLEGQPQHF
J gene: TRBJ1-5; clone size: -; V gene: TRBV19; D gene: -; CDR3 DNA: TGTGCCAGTAGTCCCACTTGGGCAGGGAGGCAGCCCCAGCATTTT; CDR3 protein: CASSPTWAGRQPQHF
J gene: TRBJ1-2; clone size: many; V gene: TRBV28; D gene: -; CDR3 DNA: TGTGCCAGCAGTGTGGGGGGACTCTCTATTAACTATGGCTACACCTTC; CDR3 protein: CASSVGGLSINYGYTF
J gene: TRBJ2-5; clone size: few; V gene: TRBV13; D gene: -; CDR3 DNA: TGTGCCAGCAGCCCCGCCAACATAGGGGAGACCCAGTACTTC; CDR3 protein: CASSPANIGETQYF
J gene: TRBJ1-5; clone size: -; V gene: TRBV5-5; D gene: -; CDR3 DNA: TGTGCCAGCAGCCCTGGGAGTGGCAATCAGCCCCAGCATTTT; CDR3 protein: CASSPGSGNQPQHF
J gene: TRBJ2-5; clone size: few; V gene: TRBV9; D gene: TRBD2; CDR3 DNA: TGTGCCAGCAGCGTATCAGGTAGCGGGACGGAGACCCAGTACTTC; CDR3 protein: CASSVSGSGTETQYF
J gene: TRBJ2-7; clone size: many; V gene: TRBV6-1; D gene: -; CDR3 DNA: TGTGCCAGCAGTGAAGCGCTGGGAGAGCTCGGGCAGTACTTC; CDR3 protein: CASSEALGELGQYF
J gene: TRBJ2-3; clone size: -; V gene: TRBV10-1; D gene: -; CDR3 DNA: TGCGCCAGCAGTCGTGGACAGCTTAATACGCAGTATTTT; CDR3 protein: CASSRGQLNTQYF
J gene: TRBJ2-7; clone size: -; V gene: TRBV29-1; D gene: -; CDR3 DNA: TGCAGCGTTGCCACGGTCGATGAGCAGTACTTC; CDR3 protein: CSVATVDEQYF
J gene: TRBJ1-3; clone size: few; V gene: TRBV11-2; D gene: -; CDR3 DNA: TGTGCCAGCAGCTTGAGCCCAGTCTCGCCTGGAAACACCATATATTTT; CDR3 protein: CASSLSPVSPGNTIYF